This entry features one T cell receptor (beta chain) sequence. The target of this receptor is not known. Base quality data are lacking; no much larger clone is found one base away. The record originates from a study of T cells in Graves' hyperthyroidism and ophthalmopathy (dated by TCRdb to the late 2010s). For the study in its entirety: Peripheral blood was collected at initial diagnosis, before any treatment. TCR V-J signatures able to tell the groups apart were searched for in a discovery cohort of 95 or so patients, of whom under 45 had Graves' ophthalmopathy and about 55 had stable Graves' hyperthyroidism. Whether ophthalmopathy could be predicted prospectively was tested in an independent validation cohort made up of about 20 hyperthyroidism patients plus 17 patients who later progressed to ophthalmopathy. The 100 discovery patients were divided at random into training and test sets in a 7:3 ratio. Thyroid tissue and blood T-cell repertoires from six Graves' hyperthyroidism patients were also compared in the study. Following sampling, methimazole starting at 30 mg daily was given to hyperthyroidism patients, and high-dose intravenous methylprednisolone was given to ophthalmopathy patients. TCR Vbeta CDR3 sequencing of 120 to 150 peripheral blood samples (roughly 43 ophthalmopathy, about 80 hyperthyroidism and some 17 progressor patients) is reported in the paper.

Study-wide conclusions, independent of this receptor: Sample size was not statistically predetermined, and investigators were not blinded to group allocation. A model built on a 13 V-J signature distinguished ophthalmopathy from stable hyperthyroidism, reaching about 88% sensitivity and 81.08% specificity in cross-validation and 80%/75% in testing. In validation, the model predicted progression to ophthalmopathy with just under 71% sensitivity and less than 75% specificity, a median of about 6.7 months before onset. Most expanded thyroid clonotypes (frequency above 0.001) were also found in blood, which suggests that blood repertoires may mirror thyroid immune responses.

The TCR beta CDR3 regions were amplified from RNA transcripts. A first-round RT-PCR of the TCR CDR3 used the HTBI primer set with the Qiagen OneStep RT-PCR kit. The libraries were constructed in a second round of multiplex PCR and then size-selected and purified. Paired-end sequencing of the libraries was performed with 100 bp reads on an Illumina HiSeq2000. In the paper's pipeline: SOAPnuke was used to process the raw data, removing reads that contained adapters or uncalled bases, had a mean Phred below 15, or lacked an exact match to the constant primer or identifier. High-quality paired reads were merged with COPE v1.2.5, and unique nucleotide sequences were defined as clonotypes. MiTCR v1.1 was used to align the clonotypes against IMGT TRBV, TRBD and TRBJ reference segments. The analysis was restricted to V-J combinations with a frequency above 0.0001, which together covered 99% to 99.2% of the repertoires. The TCS score was defined as the ratio of F50 (clonal expansion) to E x V (chaos), calculated using BLOSUM62-based TCRdist between CDR3 peptides within each V-J. Welch's t-statistics and random forest reduced 500 to 650 V-J features to 13, which were used in a naive Bayes classifier (R e1071). The similarity between thyroid and blood repertoires was quantified using the Morisita-Horn index. TCRdb trimmed public reads at Q25 via fastp, called clones via MiXCR and kept in-frame beta chains. When rows share a CDR3 protein, they turn into one entry using the most common DNA and genes. Here the V and J calls rest on TCRdb's processing, not on the authors' analysis. The table for this sample lists 750,000 to 950,000 distinct CDR3 sequences; roughly 37% of them were counted only once. Clones ranked in the top ten supply 8.9% of the sample.

Stable Graves' hyperthyroidism was defined as no progression to ophthalmopathy during 18 months of follow-up. Hyperthyroidism patients were newly diagnosed, with disease duration under 2 months, and aged 18 to 65 years. The study excluded patients with uncontrolled infections, other autoimmune diseases, pregnancy or lactation. Clinical symptoms, serum thyroxine and TRAb, thyroid ultrasound, and orbital computed tomography formed the basis for the diagnoses. PBMCs were separated from roughly 9.6 ml of fresh peripheral blood using Ficoll-Paque density gradient centrifugation. Total RNA was extracted with Trizol reagent, and quality was checked on an Agilent 2100 Bioanalyzer. Relative to germline, V is 1 base shorter and J is 4 bases shorter, with 16 bases between their ends. Taken from cysteine to phenylalanine, the CDR3 has 16 residues. Only the CDR3 DNA stays, 48 bases, in frame from base 1. Taken from the germline V gene, the CDR1 and CDR2 loops are MGHRA and YSYEKL.

The rearranged chain carries TRBV4-1 and TRBJ2-5; tentative D gene TRBD2, with 6 bases matching. Sequencing was performed on blood. The source is a man aged 18-30 years with Graves' hyperthyroidism. For the CDR3, the sequence is CASSQVPTASAETQYF. The DNA reads as follows: TGCGCCAGCAGCCAAGTCCCTACGGCTAGCGCAGAGACCCAGTACTTC.